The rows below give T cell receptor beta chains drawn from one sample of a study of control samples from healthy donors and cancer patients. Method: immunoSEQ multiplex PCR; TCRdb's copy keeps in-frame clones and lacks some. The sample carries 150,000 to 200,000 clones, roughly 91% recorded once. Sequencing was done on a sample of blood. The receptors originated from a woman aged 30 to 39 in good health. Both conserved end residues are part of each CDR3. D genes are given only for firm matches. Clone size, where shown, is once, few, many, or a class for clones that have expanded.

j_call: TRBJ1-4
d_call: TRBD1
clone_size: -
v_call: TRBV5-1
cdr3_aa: CASSLTPGQGNEKLFF
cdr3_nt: TGCGCCAGCAGCTTGACCCCGGGACAGGGTAATGAAAAACTGTTTTTT

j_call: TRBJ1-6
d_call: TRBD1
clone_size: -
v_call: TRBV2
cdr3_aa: CASSAGQGNSPLHF
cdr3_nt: TGTGCCAGCAGTGCGGGACAGGGGAATTCACCCCTCCACTTT

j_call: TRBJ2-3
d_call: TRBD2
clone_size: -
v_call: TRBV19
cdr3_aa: CASSRTSGRGTDTQYF
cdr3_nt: TGTGCCAGTAGCCGGACTAGCGGGAGGGGCACAGATACGCAGTATTTT

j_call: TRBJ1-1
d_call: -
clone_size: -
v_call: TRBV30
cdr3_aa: CACRYAEAFF
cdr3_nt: TGTGCCTGCCGTTATGCTGAAGCTTTCTTT

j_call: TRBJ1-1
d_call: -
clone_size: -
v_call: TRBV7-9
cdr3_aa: CASSSQGNTEAFF
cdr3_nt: TGTGCCAGCAGCTCCCAGGGGAACACTGAAGCTTTCTTT

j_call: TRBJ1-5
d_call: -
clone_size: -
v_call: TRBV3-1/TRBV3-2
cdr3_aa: CASSQGVGNQPQHF
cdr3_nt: TGTGCCAGCAGCCAAGGCGTTGGGAATCAGCCCCAGCATTTT

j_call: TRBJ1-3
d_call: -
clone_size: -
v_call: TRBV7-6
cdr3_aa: CASSLWGAGNTIYF
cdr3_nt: TGTGCCAGCAGCTTATGGGGGGCTGGAAACACCATATATTTT

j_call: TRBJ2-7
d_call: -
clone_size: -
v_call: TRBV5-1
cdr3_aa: CASSLGGRGEGYEQYF
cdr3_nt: TGCGCCAGCAGCTTGGGGGGCAGGGGCGAGGGGTACGAGCAGTACTTC

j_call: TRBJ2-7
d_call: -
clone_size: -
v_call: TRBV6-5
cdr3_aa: CATVLESYEQYF
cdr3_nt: TGTGCCACCGTACTAGAGTCCTACGAGCAGTACTTC

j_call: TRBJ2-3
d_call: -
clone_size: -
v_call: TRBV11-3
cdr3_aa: CASSLEGSDTQYF
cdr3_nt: TGTGCCAGCAGCTTAGAGGGCAGCGATACGCAGTATTTT

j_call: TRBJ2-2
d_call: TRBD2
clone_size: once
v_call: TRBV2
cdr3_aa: CAGTSGGSGELFF
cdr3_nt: TGTGCCGGGACTAGCGGGGGTTCCGGGGAGCTGTTTTTT

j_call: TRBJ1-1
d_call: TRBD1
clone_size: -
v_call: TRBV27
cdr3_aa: CASSSPDRLNTEAFF
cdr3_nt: TGTGCCAGCAGTTCCCCGGACAGGTTGAACACTGAAGCTTTCTTT

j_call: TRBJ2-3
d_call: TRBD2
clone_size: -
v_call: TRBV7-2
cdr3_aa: CASSLGLAGGGQYF
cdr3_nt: TGTGCCAGCAGCCTCGGACTAGCGGGAGGGGGGCAGTATTTT

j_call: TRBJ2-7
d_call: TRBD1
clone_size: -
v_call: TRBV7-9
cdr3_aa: CASSARDRPYEQYF
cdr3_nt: TGTGCCAGCAGCGCCCGGGACAGACCCTACGAGCAGTACTTC

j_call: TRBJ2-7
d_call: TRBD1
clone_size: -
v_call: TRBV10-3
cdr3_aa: CAISVGTGRNEQYF
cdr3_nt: TGTGCCATCAGTGTCGGGACAGGGCGAAACGAGCAGTACTTC

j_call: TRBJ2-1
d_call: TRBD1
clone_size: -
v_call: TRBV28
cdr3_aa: CASREDRGYNEQFF
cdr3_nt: TGTGCCAGCAGGGAAGACAGGGGCTACAATGAGCAGTTCTTC

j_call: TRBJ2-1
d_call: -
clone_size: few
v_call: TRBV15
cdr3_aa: CATSEGGPYNEQFF
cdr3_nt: TGTGCCACCAGCGAGGGAGGCCCCTACAATGAGCAGTTCTTC

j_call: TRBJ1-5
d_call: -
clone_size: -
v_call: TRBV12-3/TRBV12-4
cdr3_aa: CASSFQANQPQHF
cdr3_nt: TGTGCCAGCAGTTTCCAGGCGAATCAGCCCCAGCATTTT

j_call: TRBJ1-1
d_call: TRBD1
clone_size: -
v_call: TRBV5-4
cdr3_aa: CASSLGQGSLEAFF
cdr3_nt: TGTGCCAGCAGCTTGGGACAGGGGTCCCTTGAAGCTTTCTTT

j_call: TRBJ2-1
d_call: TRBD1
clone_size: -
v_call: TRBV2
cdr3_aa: CASSERGQDYNEQFF
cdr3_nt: TGTGCCAGCAGTGAGAGAGGACAGGATTACAATGAGCAGTTCTTC

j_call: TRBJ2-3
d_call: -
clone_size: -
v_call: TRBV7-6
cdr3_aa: CASSLVFGGGDTQYF
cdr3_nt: TGTGCCAGCAGCTTAGTATTTGGGGGCGGAGATACGCAGTATTTT

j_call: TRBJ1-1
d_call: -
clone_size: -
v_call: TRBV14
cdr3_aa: CASSQDRGAYTEAFF
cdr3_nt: TGTGCCAGCAGCCAAGACAGGGGCGCCTACACTGAAGCTTTCTTT

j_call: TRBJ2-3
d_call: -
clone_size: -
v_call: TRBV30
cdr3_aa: CAWSQGFSTDTQYF
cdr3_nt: TGTGCCTGGAGTCAAGGGTTCAGCACAGATACGCAGTATTTT

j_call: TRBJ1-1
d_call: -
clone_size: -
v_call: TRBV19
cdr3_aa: CASSRSGPSNTEAFF
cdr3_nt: TGTGCCAGTAGTAGATCGGGACCCTCGAACACTGAAGCTTTCTTT

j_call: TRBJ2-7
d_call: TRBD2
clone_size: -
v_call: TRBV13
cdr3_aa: CASSLTSGSSYEQYF
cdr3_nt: TGTGCCAGCAGCTTGACTAGCGGGAGCTCCTACGAGCAGTACTTC

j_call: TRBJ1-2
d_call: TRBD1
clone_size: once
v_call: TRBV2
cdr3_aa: CASSEDRGIGYTF
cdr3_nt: TGTGCCAGCAGTGAAGACAGGGGGATAGGCTACACCTTC

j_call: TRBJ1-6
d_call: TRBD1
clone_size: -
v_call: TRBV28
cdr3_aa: CASSLRDRGTYNSPLHF
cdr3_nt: TGTGCCAGCAGTTTAAGGGACAGGGGCACCTATAATTCACCCCTCCACTTT

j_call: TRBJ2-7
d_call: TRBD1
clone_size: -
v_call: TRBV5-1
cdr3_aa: CASSMTGAAYEQYF
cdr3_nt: TGCGCCAGCAGCATGACAGGGGCTGCCTACGAGCAGTACTTC

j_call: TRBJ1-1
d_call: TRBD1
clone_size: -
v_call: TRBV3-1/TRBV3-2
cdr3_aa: CASSPTGITEAFF
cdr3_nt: TGTGCCAGCAGCCCGACAGGGATCACTGAAGCTTTCTTT

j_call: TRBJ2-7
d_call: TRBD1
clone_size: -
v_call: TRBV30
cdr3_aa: CAWSPGQGYEQYF
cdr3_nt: TGTGCCTGGAGTCCTGGACAGGGCTACGAGCAGTACTTC